This TCR beta chain was retrieved from a study of OX40 agonist ivuxolimab in advanced cancers. In terms of the full investigation: The costimulatory receptor OX40 (CD134) was targeted by ivuxolimab, a fully human IgG2 agonistic monoclonal antibody. Intravenous ivuxolimab was administered to patients every 2 weeks at six dose levels: 0.01, 0.1, 0.3, 1.5, 3 and 10 mg/kg. Of the 52 patients in dose escalation, some 19 had hepatocellular carcinoma, around 15 had melanoma, 9 had renal cell carcinoma and 9 had head and neck cancer. The dose-escalation cohort was around 84% male with a mean age of approximately 59 years, ranging from roughly 23 to 90. Patients were allowed to have had prior anti-PD-1, anti-PD-L1 or anti-CTLA-4 therapy, and approximately 40% of the dose-escalation patients had been treated with checkpoint inhibitors. Partial responses occurred in three dose-escalation patients, of whom one had hepatocellular carcinoma and two had cutaneous melanoma. Peripheral TCRbeta sequencing was intended to test whether TCR sequence diversity was altered and clonal T-cell expansion was caused by ivuxolimab. The paper covers the monotherapy dose-escalation part of the phase I ivuxolimab trial, which included N of about 56 patients. Overall study outcomes, separate from this receptor: After ivuxolimab, CD8+ T cells had more expanded clones than CD4+ T cells on average. In the 0.1-3.0 mg/kg groups, partial responders were among the patients with the lowest normalized peripheral clonal expansion, particularly in CD8+ T cells. Low levels of normalized T-cell clonal expansion were also seen in some nonresponding patients. At doses of 0.1 to 3.0 mg/kg, clonal expansion of both CD4+ and CD8+ T cells in blood was seen between baseline and week 6. Antigen specificity was not determined for the clonally expanded peripheral T cells.

V lost 5 bases and J lost 0 bases; the stretch between them is 7 bases long. Looking up the germline V gene yields CDR1 SQVTM and CDR2 ANQGSEA. The CDR3 goes from the cysteine to the phenylalanine over 12 residues. The DNA shown is the 36-base CDR3, in frame from base 1. For sequencing of the TCRbeta CDR3 region, genomic DNA was extracted from the sorted cells. The immunoSEQ Assay was used to sequence the TCRbeta CDR3 regions. The table was pulled from immuneACCESS by TCRdb, which kept in-frame rearrangements only. Such tables lose some clones; where checked, under half of the loss comes from unresolved V genes, and the rest has no known cause. Recorded for this sample are approximately 99,000 clones; 86% of them occurred a single time. The ten largest account for over 4.5% of the sample. About this clone itself: Its antigen remains undetermined. No per-base quality is available; no much larger clone lies one base away.

The trial excluded patients who had a history of autoimmune disease or were on systemic immunosuppression. In every dose cohort, peripheral blood was drawn for TCR sequencing at baseline, cycle 4 day 1, and cycle 7 day 1. The samples were taken from a phase I, first-in-human, multicenter, open-label dose-escalation trial of ivuxolimab. Adults with locally advanced or metastatic melanoma, renal cell carcinoma, hepatocellular carcinoma or head and neck squamous cell carcinoma were enrolled in the trial. Before TCR sequencing, CD4+ T cells and CD8+ T cells were sorted from peripheral blood as separate populations.

This sequence was found in an adult with an advanced solid tumor such as melanoma, head and neck, liver or kidney cancer. In this chain, TRBV29-1 is recombined with TRBJ1-1; a confident D gene designation cannot be given. The sample here was CD4+ or CD8+ T cells sorted from blood, taken in a trial of the OX40 agonist ivuxolimab. The nucleotide sequence reads as follows: TGCAGCGTTCCAACGGTGAACACTGAAGCTTTCTTT. It specifies CSVPTVNTEAFF.